At least ten counts were recorded for the clone carrying this T cell receptor beta chain. This CDR3 comprises 16 residues. Trimming at V came to 4 bases and at J to 7 bases, leaving 13 bases not matched to a gene. CDR1 and CDR2 from the germline V gene are SGHAT and FQNNGV. This record belongs to a study of regulatory T cells in long-lasting Graves disease. Described time point: newly diagnosed GD, antithyroid drugs for less than 3 months. RNA from PBMCs was the source of the TCR library. TCR beta libraries were built with iRepertoire HTBI primers and Arm-PCR of CDR3 regions. TCRdb re-called the multiplex PCR reads through MiXCR, storing one row per CDR3 protein. The sample lists 350,000 to 400,000 distinct CDR3 sequences, 16% occurring once. This sample also belongs to another study, concerning T cells in Graves' hyperthyroidism and ophthalmopathy.

The receptor was isolated from a young woman with Graves disease. The input for sequencing was peripheral blood mononuclear cells (PBMCs), taken at new diagnosis, from a patient treated with antithyroid drugs. The genes are TRBV11-2 and TRBJ2-5, with TRBD2 identical over 9 bases. The DNA for the CDR3 is TGTGCCAGCAGCTCGAGGGCAGCGGGAGGTGGAGTGACCCAGTACTTC. Protein: CASSSRAAGGGVTQYF. The variable domain in full, completed from reference TRBV11-2 and TRBJ2-5, reads EAGVAQSPRYKIIEKRQSVAFWCNPISGHATLYWYQQILGQGPKLLIQFQNNGVVDDSQLPKDRFSAERLKGVDSTLKIQPAKLEDSAVYLCASSSRAAGGGVTQYFGPGTRLLVL.